This TCR beta chain was documented in a study of blood T cell repertoires in COVID-19. Losses at the gene ends were 3 bases for V and 4 bases for J; bases not matched to a gene: 5. CDR1 is LGHNA and CDR2 is YSLEER in the germline V gene. CDR3 length equals 14 residues. The assay was immunoSEQ multiplex PCR, and TCRdb's table has in-frame clones only and misses some. Of approximately 350,000 clones listed, around 91% are singletons. The source of this sequence is a woman aged 18-29 years who had recovered from COVID-19. The rearrangement links TRBV4-3 to TRBJ1-1; 7 nucleotides align to TRBD1. Material: peripheral blood. The CDR3 region has the DNA TGCGCCAGCAGCCAGGGCAACAGGGGCACTGAAGCTTTCTTT. It is translated as CASSQGNRGTEAFF.